This entry concerns a single TCR beta chain. This record comes from a study of T cell changes during pregnancy in multiple sclerosis. Germline loops: CDR1 SGHRS, CDR2 YFSETQ. The CDR3 has 13 residues. V shed 0 bases and J shed 6 bases, with 6 bases lying between them. The repertoire was sequenced with immunoSEQ multiplex PCR; TCRdb's copy has only in-frame clones and lacks some. The data hold approximately 90,000 clones, with 91% observed a single time. The input for sequencing was peripheral blood, taken after pregnancy. This receptor was identified in a female donor in good health, enrolled as a control in a pregnancy study. The chain combines TRBV5-1 with TRBJ2-2; tentative D call: TRBD2 (5 bases). The CDR3: CASSLGGPGELFF. The CDR3 DNA sequence: TGCGCCAGCAGCTTGGGAGGGCCCGGGGAGCTGTTTTTT.